The clone carrying this TCR beta chain was observed a handful of times. These data originate in a study of blood T cells in healthy people across ages. The length of the CDR3 is 13 residues. Germline V gene data show CDR1 as ENHRY and CDR2 as SYGVKD. V lost 4 bases to trimming and J lost 3 bases, with 10 bases between them. Next came a second PCR, run for roughly 6 to 11 cycles, which used a sample-barcoded 5' primer along with a J-beta primer mix. TCRdb re-called the 5' RACE reads through MiXCR, storing one row per CDR3 protein. The sample gives around 780,000 distinct CDR3 sequences, approximately 24% of which show up once; about 3% is in the top ten. The same data also went into a second study, on T cells of mothers and their children.

Sequenced sample: blood. This TCR derives from a boy younger than 18 in good health. The chain carries TRBV10-3 and TRBJ2-7, with D perhaps TRBD1 or TRBD2 (5 bases each). The CDR3 bases are TGTGCCATCAGTGCCCCAGGGAGCTACGAGCAGTACTTC. Amino acids: CAISAPGSYEQYF.